The 14 T cell receptor beta chains given below trace back to one sample, sequenced in a study of breast tumors, draining lymph nodes, adjacent tissues. The lymph nodes were axillary draining lymph nodes from breast cancer patients. MiXCR was run by TCRdb on the multiplex PCR reads, yielding one entry per CDR3 protein. The data hold approximately 100,000 distinct CDR3 sequences, with about 29% observed a single time. Sequencing input: axillary lymph node tissue. The origin of the receptors is a female donor with breast cancer. Some clones in this sample may be carry-over from other donors' samples.

This clonotype was counted at least ten times. J is TRBJ1-3 and V is TRBV30; D unresolved. Germline-derived CDR1 and CDR2 are GTSNPN and SVGIG (reference sequence). The CDR3 loop spans 16 amino acids. Trimming stripped 0 bases from V and 8 bases from J, with 20 bases between. The chain's CDR3 is CAWSVLSPVQVDTIYF. CDR3 DNA sequence: TGTGCCTGGAGTGTACTTTCCCCCGTGCAAGTGGACACCATATATTTT.

This clonotype was detected only once. A clone one base away is much larger, so this may be a read error. The chain has TRBV3-1 and TRBJ1-4, with 8 bases matching TRBD1. The CDR3 totals 16 residues. In germline, CDR1 is LGHDT, CDR2 YNNKEL (reference sequence). The CDR3 region has the DNA TGTGCCAACAGCCAAACAGGGGGTATAGCTAATGAAAAACTGTTTTTT. It is translated as CANSQTGGIANEKLFF.

At least ten counts were recorded for this clonotype. The J gene is TRBJ1-2, the V gene TRBV4-3; a weak D match, TRBD1 (5 bases). CDR1 is LGHNA, CDR2 YSLEER, per germline. Between the trimmed V and J ends, which lost 4 bases and 5 bases, there was a span of 17 bases. The CDR3 runs to 15 residues. The CDR3 DNA reads TGCGCCAGCAGCCCGGATGGGGGACGCGGATATGGCTACACCTTC. Its translation is CASSPDGGRGYGYTF.

The table lists this clonotype with many counts. CDR3: CASSYGGTTEDTQYF. The CDR3 nucleotides are TGTGCCAGCAGTTACGGCGGTACTACAGAAGATACGCAGTATTTT. The chain links TRBV6-2 or TRBV6-3 to TRBJ2-3, with D unresolved. The CDR3 contains 15 residues. Trimming left V 2 bases short and J 5 bases short, with 14 bases between. Germline V lookup: CDR1 MNHEY, CDR2 SVGEGT.

This clonotype was recorded at least ten times. The V and J genes are TRBV19 and TRBJ1-5; D possibly corresponds to TRBD1 (6 bases). V was shortened by 5 bases and J by 5 bases, with 16 bases between the two germline ends. The length of the CDR3 is 15 residues. In germline, CDR1 is LNHDA, CDR2 SQIVND (reference sequence). CDR3 in DNA: TGTGCCAGTAGTCCAACCACGGGGGCGGATCAGCCCCAGCATTTT. It translates to CASSPTTGADQPQHF.

This clonotype was observed many times. This chain links TRBV5-1 with TRBJ1-5, with D uncertain. The V end lost 0 bases, the J end lost 11 bases, and 12 bases lay between the germline ends. From germline, CDR1 is SGHRS and CDR2 YFSETQ. This CDR3 is built from 13 residues. CDR3 bases: TGCGCCAGCAGCTTGGACCGGGCCGGGGCCCAGCATTTT. It is translated as CASSLDRAGAQHF.

Worth noting for this clonotype: Lacking the conserved final phenylalanine or tryptophan, this CDR3 likely reflects a read error. V and J are TRBV15 and TRBJ2-2, with D perhaps TRBD2 (5 bases). Germline values: CDR1 LNHNV, CDR2 YYDKDF (reference sequence). V was clipped by 8 bases and J by 4 bases, with 17 bases between them. CDR3 size: 15 residues. CDR3 loop: CATEQDLWGTGELFY. DNA for the CDR3: TGTGCCACCGAGCAGGACTTATGGGGCACCGGGGAGCTGTTTTAT.

The sample holds many counts of this clonotype. The rearrangement joins TRBV10-2 to TRBJ1-5; no reliable D call. Trimming pared 4 bases from V and 6 bases from J, leaving 7 bases between. The CDR3 spans 12 residues. Germline CDR1 WSHSY, CDR2 SAAADI. CDR3 sequence (DNA): TGCGCCAGCAGTGCGATCGTTCAGCCCCAGCATTTT. Translating gives CASSAIVQPQHF.

This clonotype was found many times. This chain connects TRBV5-4 to TRBJ1-2, with TRBD1 matching 7 bases. The CDR3 has 15 residues. CDR1 is SGHNT and CDR2 is YYREEE in the germline V gene (reference sequence). The V segment lost 3 bases and the J segment 4 bases; nucleotides outside the gene matches: 9. The CDR3 nucleotides read TGTGCCAGCAGCTGGGCAGGGCAGGGGGTCTATGGCTACACCTTC. As protein: CASSWAGQGVYGYTF.

Comment on this clonotype: A much more abundant neighbour one base away suggests this may be a read error. The chain combines TRBV12-3 or TRBV12-4 with TRBJ2-4; 8 nucleotides line up with TRBD1. There are 14 residues in the CDR3. The V segment lost 5 bases and the J segment 2 bases; nucleotides outside the gene matches: 2. The chain's CDR3 is CASSRTGSKNIQYF. CDR3 coding DNA: TGTGCCAGCAGTAGGACAGGGTCCAAAAACATTCAGTACTTC.

This clonotype was counted ten times or more. The rearrangement uses TRBV9 and TRBJ2-2, with TRBD1 matching over 7 bases. With 0 bases clipped from V and 3 bases from J, the junction kept 5 bases outside the gene matches. Germline CDR1 SGDLS, CDR2 YYNGEE. The CDR3 length is 16 residues. DNA for the CDR3: TGTGCCAGCAGCGTAGTTGGACAGGTGTACACCGGGGAGCTGTTTTTT. This translates into CASSVVGQVYTGELFF.

As for this clonotype: It is likely a read error, because the conserved phenylalanine at the end of the CDR3 is missing. J is TRBJ1-2 and V is TRBV19, with TRBD1 as a possible D gene (5 bases). V lost 7 bases and J lost 4, with 19 bases in between. The CDR3 runs 15 residues. Per the germline V gene, CDR1 is LNHDA and CDR2 is SQIVND (reference sequence). As DNA, the CDR3 is TGTGCCAGTACTGTAGGAGGGACCGGTGGCTATGGCTACACCCTC. Translation: CASTVGGTGGYGYTL.

The chain carries TRBV2 and TRBJ2-1, with 10 nucleotides matching TRBD2. Germline-derived CDR1 and CDR2 are SNHLY and FYNNEI. V shed 5 bases, J shed 7 bases, and the junction held 8 bases outside the gene matches. The CDR3 sequence is 15 residues long. Here the CDR3 DNA reads TGTGCCAGCAGTCAACTAGCGGGGCTCGAGAATGAGCAGTTCTTC. Encoded protein: CASSQLAGLENEQFF. Full variable domain (missing parts from reference TRBV2 and TRBJ2-1): EPEVTQTPSHQVTQMGQEVILRCVPISNHLYFYWYRQILGQKVEFLVSFYNNEISEKSEIFDDQFSVERPDGSNFTLKIRSTKLEDSAMYFCASSQLAGLENEQFFGPGTRLTVL.

This clonotype came up many times. V is TRBV20-1 and J is TRBJ1-5; tentatively, D is TRBD1 (5 bases). The V gene's germline CDR1 is DFQATT and CDR2 SNEGSKA (reference sequence). The V and J ends lost 3 bases and 3 bases respectively, with 18 bases between them. CDR3 size: 16 residues. The CDR3 region has the DNA TGCAGTGCTAGTTTCCAGGGTATTCTACTCAATCAGCCCCAGCATTTT. Translation: CSASFQGILLNQPQHF.